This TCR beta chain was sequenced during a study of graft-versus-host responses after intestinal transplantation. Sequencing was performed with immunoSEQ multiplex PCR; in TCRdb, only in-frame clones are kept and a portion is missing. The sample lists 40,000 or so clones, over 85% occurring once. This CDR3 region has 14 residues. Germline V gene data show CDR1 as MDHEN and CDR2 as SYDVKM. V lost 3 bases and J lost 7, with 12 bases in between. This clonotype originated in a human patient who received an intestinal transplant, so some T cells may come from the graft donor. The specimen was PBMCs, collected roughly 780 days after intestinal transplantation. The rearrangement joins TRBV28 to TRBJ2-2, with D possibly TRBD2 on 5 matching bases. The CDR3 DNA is TGTGCCAGCAGTTTGAGAGCACTAGGCGGGGAGCTGTTTTTT. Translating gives CASSLRALGGELFF.